A single sample gave rise to the 27 T cell receptor beta chains below, sequenced in a study of T cell responses to AZD1222 COVID-19 vaccine. Produced via immunoSEQ multiplex PCR; TCRdb's table is partial and in-frame only. The repertoire holds about 120,000 clones, with about nine tenths as singletons. The sequencing here drew on peripheral blood, taken on day 0 of AZD1222 vaccination. The receptors originated from an adult in good health.

The CDR3 loop is CASSLGLGRDDSYNEQFF. The CDR3 coding sequence is TGTGCCAGCAGCTTAGGGCTAGGCAGGGATGATTCCTACAATGAGCAGTTCTTC. The chain recombines TRBV7-9 with TRBJ2-1, with D perhaps TRBD1 (5 bases). Germline CDR1 reads SEHNR; CDR2 reads FQNEAQ (reference sequence). CDR3 length: 18 residues. V shed 1 base and J shed 1 base, with 17 bases lying between them.

The chain links TRBV19 to TRBJ2-5; tentatively, D is TRBD2 (6 bases). The CDR3 is made up of 15 amino acids. V shed 4 bases and J shed 3 bases, with 15 bases lying between them. From germline, CDR1 is LNHDA and CDR2 SQIVND (reference sequence). The chain's CDR3 is CASSTGGSLEETQYF. In DNA, the CDR3 is TGTGCCAGTAGTACCGGGGGTTCCCTAGAAGAGACCCAGTACTTC.

The chain has TRBV6-5 and TRBJ1-2, with D perhaps matching TRBD1 (6 bases). The V end was cut by 2 bases, the J end by 7 bases, with 14 bases between. There are 14 residues in the CDR3. The V gene's germline CDR1 is MNHEY and CDR2 SVGAGI. The DNA for the CDR3 is TGTGCCAGCAGTTACGGCAGGGGAATGGGTGGCTACACCTTC. Protein: CASSYGRGMGGYTF.

This chain connects TRBV5-8 to TRBJ2-5; D possibly uses TRBD1 or TRBD2 (6 bases each). This CDR3 comprises 18 residues. Deletions cut 3 bases from V and 2 bases from J, with 23 bases between. Looked up from germline, CDR1 is SGHTS and CDR2 is YDEGEE. The DNA of the CDR3 is TGTGCCAGCAGCTCCGGGATGATCGGGGGCGCTACACAAGAGACCCAGTACTTC. The encoded protein is CASSSGMIGGATQETQYF.

The V gene is TRBV6-5, the J gene TRBJ2-7; TRBD1 agrees at 8 bases. The CDR3 sequence is 14 residues long. Germline V gene data show CDR1 as MNHEY and CDR2 as SVGAGI. Trimming took 6 bases from V and 6 from J; bases not matched to a gene: 10. DNA for the CDR3: TGTGCCAGCAGCCCCGCAGGGGGCCGCGGCGAGCAGTACTTC. Translated: CASSPAGGRGEQYF.

The chain is built from TRBV3-1 (or the pseudogene TRBV3-2) and TRBJ2-3; 8 nucleotides line up with TRBD2. Germline V gene sequence: CDR1 LGHDT, CDR2 YNNKEL (reference sequence). The trim removed 1 base at V and 4 bases at J, leaving 7 bases unmatched. This CDR3 comprises 16 residues. Written as DNA, the CDR3 is TGTGCCAGCAGCCAAGCGGCGGGGGGCCTTCCAGATACGCAGTATTTT. This encodes CASSQAAGGLPDTQYF.

V gene TRBV28 combines with J gene TRBJ1-1; D unresolved. CDR3 length: 13 amino acids. From germline, CDR1 is MDHEN and CDR2 SYDVKM. V was trimmed by 6 bases and J by 1 base, leaving 9 bases between them. The CDR3 loop is CASSQAENTEAFF. CDR3 in DNA: TGTGCCAGCAGCCAAGCCGAGAACACTGAAGCTTTCTTT.

The V gene is TRBV19, the J gene TRBJ1-5, with TRBD1 as a possible D gene (5 bases). The CDR3 has 12 residues. Germline V gives CDR1 LNHDA, CDR2 SQIVND (reference sequence). V was clipped by 5 bases and J by 4 bases, with 6 bases between them. CDR3 in amino acids: CASSPGNQPQHF. The CDR3 DNA reads TGTGCCAGTAGTCCAGGGAATCAGCCCCAGCATTTT.

V and J are TRBV19 and TRBJ1-5; no firm D call. Deletions cut 3 bases from V and 2 bases from J, with 17 bases between. Per the germline V gene, CDR1 is LNHDA and CDR2 is SQIVND (reference sequence). The CDR3 is made up of 17 amino acids. CDR3 DNA: TGTGCCAGTAGTATGGTCATCGGGGATGGGCGCAATCAGCCCCAGCATTTT. This sequence encodes CASSMVIGDGRNQPQHF.

The chain is built from TRBV16 and TRBJ2-3; D is perhaps TRBD2 (5 bases). V lost 2 bases, J lost 2 bases, and 8 bases lay in between. CDR1 and CDR2 from the germline V gene are KGHSY and FQNENV. CDR3 size: 14 residues. The CDR3 sequence is CASSQGADTDTQYF. CDR3 DNA sequence: TGTGCCAGCAGCCAAGGAGCGGACACAGATACGCAGTATTTT.

This sequence joins TRBV12-3 or TRBV12-4 and TRBJ1-5; D is ambiguous. V lost 3 bases to trimming and J lost 1 base, with 4 bases between them. This CDR3 comprises 13 residues. In DNA, the CDR3 is TGTGCCAGCAGTTTTACGAGCAATCAGCCCCAGCATTTT. This sequence encodes CASSFTSNQPQHF.

This clone was counted once. This chain joins TRBV2 and TRBJ1-6; D is perhaps TRBD1 (6 bases). The CDR3 extends over 13 amino acids. V was clipped by 8 bases and J by 14 bases, with 19 bases between them. Germline CDR1 reads SNHLY; CDR2 reads FYNNEI. DNA of the CDR3: TGTGCCAGCCATATTATAATACAGGGAACCCTCCACTTT. Its translation: CASHIIIQGTLHF.

The chain has TRBV4-1 and TRBJ2-7; 7 nucleotides line up with TRBD1. Germline CDR1 and CDR2: MGHRA and YSYEKL. Trimming took 4 bases from V and 2 from J; bases not matched to a gene: 8. The CDR3 sequence is 15 residues long. In DNA form, the CDR3 reads TGCGCCAGCAGCCCCCGACAGGGCGAAACCTACGAGCAGTACTTC. It specifies CASSPRQGETYEQYF.

This clone is a singleton in its sample. The chain uses TRBV6-5 and TRBJ2-1, with 7 bases that match TRBD2. This CDR3 comprises 16 residues. V shed 4 bases, J shed 9 bases, and the junction held 15 bases outside the gene matches. Germline V gene data show CDR1 as MNHEY and CDR2 as SVGAGI. In DNA form, the CDR3 reads TGTGCCAGCAGTTTCGAGACTAGCCCGAGCGTCGGTGAGCAGTTCTTC. Its translation: CASSFETSPSVGEQFF.

The chain employs TRBV2 and TRBJ2-7; TRBD1 is a possible D gene (7 bases). V dropped 3 bases and J dropped 6 bases, with 21 bases sitting between them. This CDR3 is built from 16 residues. CDR1 and CDR2 from the germline V gene are SNHLY and FYNNEI. CDR3 in DNA: TGTGCCAGCAGTGATTACAGGGGAAGTGTGGGGGGCGAGCAGTACTTC. Amino acid sequence: CASSDYRGSVGGEQYF.

The genes are TRBV11-3 and TRBJ2-3; 10 bases match TRBD1. Germline V gene sequence: CDR1 SGHNT, CDR2 YENEEA. There are 16 residues in the CDR3. V gave up 5 bases and J gave up 2 bases; unmatched junction bases: 7. CDR3: CASSPHGTGATDTQYF. In DNA form, the CDR3 reads TGTGCCAGCAGCCCACACGGGACAGGGGCCACAGATACGCAGTATTTT.

The rearrangement links TRBV18 to TRBJ1-1, with a tentative D call TRBD1 (6 bases). CDR1 and CDR2 (germline): KGHSH, LQKENI. V was trimmed by 4 bases and J by 4 bases, leaving 13 bases between them. The CDR3 consists of 14 residues. As DNA, the CDR3 is TGTGCCAGCTCACAACAGGGTGCCGGCACTGAAGCTTTCTTT. As protein: CASSQQGAGTEAFF.

V gene TRBV3-1 (or the pseudogene TRBV3-2) combines with J gene TRBJ2-2, with 8 bases lining up with TRBD1. Germline CDR1 LGHDT, CDR2 YNNKEL (reference sequence). This CDR3 spans 15 amino acids. V shed 1 base and J 7 bases; nucleotides not matched to a gene: 5. The CDR3 loop is CASSQVQGANGELFF. The DNA for the CDR3 is TGTGCCAGCAGCCAAGTTCAGGGGGCGAACGGGGAGCTGTTTTTT.

V and J are TRBV28 and TRBJ2-1, with TRBD1 identical over 9 bases. Per the germline V gene, CDR1 is MDHEN and CDR2 is SYDVKM. There are 16 residues in the CDR3. With V trimmed by 3 bases and J by 3 bases, 6 bases remained unmatched. CDR3 region: CASSLVPGQGYNEQFF. Written as DNA, the CDR3 is TGTGCCAGCAGTTTGGTCCCGGGACAGGGCTACAATGAGCAGTTCTTC.

This clone was detected a few times. The chain couples TRBV20-1 to TRBJ2-3; 8 bases are a match to TRBD2. CDR3 length equals 16 residues. The V segment lost 3 bases and the J segment 5 bases; nucleotides outside the gene matches: 13. Germline lookup yields CDR1 DFQATT and CDR2 SNEGSKA (reference sequence). The CDR3 sequence: CSASDSPGGYGDTQYF. In DNA, the CDR3 is TGCAGTGCTAGTGACTCCCCGGGAGGGTATGGAGATACGCAGTATTTT.

V gene TRBV5-6 combines with J gene TRBJ1-2, with TRBD1 matching over 7 bases. Germline lookup yields CDR1 SGHDT and CDR2 YYEEEE. This CDR3 is 12 amino acids long. V was clipped by 7 bases and J by 5 bases; unmatched bases: 5. The CDR3 DNA is TGTGCCAGCGACAGGGTAGGGTATGGCTACACCTTC. Its protein is CASDRVGYGYTF.

The chain has TRBV27 and TRBJ1-2, with TRBD1 matching over 8 bases. The ends lost 4 bases at V and 6 bases at J; junction bases unmatched: 7. Germline assignment: CDR1 MNHEY and CDR2 SMNVEV (reference sequence). The CDR3 has 14 residues. CDR3 sequence (DNA): TGTGCCAGCAGTTCAGCGGACAGGGCCAATGGCTACACCTTC. As protein: CASSSADRANGYTF.

This clone came up once. This chain uses TRBV7-8 with TRBJ2-5; D tentatively fits TRBD1 or TRBD2 (5 bases each). Germline CDR1 and CDR2: SGHVS and FQNEAQ. V lost 5 bases and J lost 2, with 18 bases in between. CDR3 size: 16 residues. The CDR3 loop is CASSPRYGGGQETQYF. The CDR3 bases are TGTGCCAGCAGCCCCCGCTATGGGGGTGGACAAGAGACCCAGTACTTC.

The chain links TRBV4-1 to TRBJ2-7; 9 nucleotides align to TRBD2. CDR1 and CDR2 from the germline V gene are MGHRA and YSYEKL. The CDR3 length is 16 residues. V lost 0 bases, J lost 0 bases, and 3 bases stayed unmatched. The CDR3 sequence is CASSQDPSGASYEQYF. CDR3 DNA: TGCGCCAGCAGCCAAGATCCTAGCGGGGCCTCCTACGAGCAGTACTTC.

V gene TRBV11-2 combines with J gene TRBJ2-7; 9 nucleotides agree with TRBD1. CDR1 and CDR2 from the germline V gene are SGHAT and FQNNGV. This CDR3 contains 15 residues. With V trimmed by 5 bases and J by 3 bases, 8 bases remained unmatched. The CDR3 loop reads CASSPSGTGSYEQYF. CDR3 sequence (DNA): TGTGCCAGCAGCCCCTCCGGGACAGGGAGCTACGAGCAGTACTTC.

This clone was counted a single time. The rearrangement links TRBV7-9 to TRBJ2-3; 7 nucleotides match TRBD2. This CDR3 is 15 amino acids long. The ends lost 2 bases at V and 6 bases at J; junction bases unmatched: 8. Germline-derived CDR1 and CDR2 are SEHNR and FQNEAQ (reference sequence). The CDR3 region is CASSLNRGVQDTQYF. As DNA, the CDR3 is TGTGCCAGCAGCTTAAACCGGGGGGTGCAGGATACGCAGTATTTT.

This chain links TRBV28 with TRBJ1-5; D uncertain. The CDR3 covers 12 residues. The germline V gene encodes CDR1 MDHEN and CDR2 SYDVKM. V lost 1 base to trimming and J lost 9 bases, with 7 bases between them. In nucleotides, the CDR3 is TGTGCCAGCAGTTTATCTGCTGGGCCCCAGCATTTT. The encoded protein is CASSLSAGPQHF. Variable domain in full (rest from reference TRBV28 and TRBJ1-5): DVKVTQSSRYLVKRTGEKVFLECVQDMDHENMFWYRQDPGLGLRLIYFSYDVKMKEKGDIPEGYSVSREKKERFSLILESASTNQTSMYLCASSLSAGPQHFGDGTRLSIL.